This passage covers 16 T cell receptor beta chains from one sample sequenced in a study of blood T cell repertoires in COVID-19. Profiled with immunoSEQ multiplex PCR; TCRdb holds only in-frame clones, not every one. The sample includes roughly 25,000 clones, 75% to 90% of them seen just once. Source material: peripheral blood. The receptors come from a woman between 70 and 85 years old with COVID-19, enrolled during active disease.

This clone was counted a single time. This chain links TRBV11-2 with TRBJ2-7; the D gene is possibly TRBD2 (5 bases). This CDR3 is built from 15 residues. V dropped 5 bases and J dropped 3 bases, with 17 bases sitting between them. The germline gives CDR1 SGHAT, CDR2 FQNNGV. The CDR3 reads CASSGMGVTYYEQYF. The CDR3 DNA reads TGTGCCAGCAGCGGTATGGGAGTCACATACTACGAGCAGTACTTC. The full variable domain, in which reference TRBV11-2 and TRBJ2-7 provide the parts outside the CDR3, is EAGVAQSPRYKIIEKRQSVAFWCNPISGHATLYWYQQILGQGPKLLIQFQNNGVVDDSQLPKDRFSAERLKGVDSTLKIQPAKLEDSAVYLCASSGMGVTYYEQYFGPGTRLTVT.

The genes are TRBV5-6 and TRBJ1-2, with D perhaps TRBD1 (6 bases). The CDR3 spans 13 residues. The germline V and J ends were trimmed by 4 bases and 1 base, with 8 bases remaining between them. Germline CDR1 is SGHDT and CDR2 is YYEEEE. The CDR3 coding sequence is TGTGCCAGCAGCGAGGACAGTAACTATGGCTACACCTTC. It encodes CASSEDSNYGYTF.

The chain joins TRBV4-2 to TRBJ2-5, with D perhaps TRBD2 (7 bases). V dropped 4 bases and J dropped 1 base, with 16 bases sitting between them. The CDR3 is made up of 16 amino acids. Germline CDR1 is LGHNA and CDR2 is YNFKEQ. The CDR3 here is CASSPRGGGVQETQYF. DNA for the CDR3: TGTGCCAGCAGCCCTCGTGGAGGGGGGGTCCAAGAGACCCAGTACTTC.

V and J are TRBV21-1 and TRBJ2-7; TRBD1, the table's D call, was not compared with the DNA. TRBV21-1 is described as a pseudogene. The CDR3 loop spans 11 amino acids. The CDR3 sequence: CASSKAAEQYV. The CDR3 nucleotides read TGTGCCAGCAGCAAAGCGGCCGAGCAGTACGTC.

CDR3 loop: CASSLWIAGDNEQFF. The CDR3 DNA reads as TGCGCCAGCAGCTTGTGGATAGCGGGAGACAATGAGCAGTTCTTC. The chain combines TRBV5-1 with TRBJ2-1; TRBD2 matches at 9 bases. This CDR3 spans 15 amino acids. Trimming took 1 base from V and 5 from J; bases not matched to a gene: 4. Germline V gives CDR1 SGHRS, CDR2 YFSETQ.

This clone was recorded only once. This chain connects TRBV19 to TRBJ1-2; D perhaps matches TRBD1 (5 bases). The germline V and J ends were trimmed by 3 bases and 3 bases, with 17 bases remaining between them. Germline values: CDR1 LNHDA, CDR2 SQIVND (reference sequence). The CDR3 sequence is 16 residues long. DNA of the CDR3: TGTGCCAGTAGTATCCCCACTCCCAGCAGGGACTATGGCTACACCTTC. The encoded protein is CASSIPTPSRDYGYTF.

In nucleotides, the CDR3 is TGTGCCAGCAGTTTATGGCAGGCAGCTAATGAAAAACTGTTTTTT. Translating gives CASSLWQAANEKLFF. The rearrangement uses TRBV28 and TRBJ1-4; no firm D call. This CDR3 is built from 15 residues. Germline V gene sequence: CDR1 MDHEN, CDR2 SYDVKM. Trimming removed 0 bases from V and 3 bases from J, with 8 bases in between.

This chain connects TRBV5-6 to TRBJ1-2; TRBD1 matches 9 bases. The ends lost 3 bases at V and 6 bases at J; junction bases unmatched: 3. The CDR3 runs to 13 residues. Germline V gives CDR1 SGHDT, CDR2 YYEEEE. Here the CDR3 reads CASSSQGAHGYTF. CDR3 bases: TGTGCCAGCAGCTCACAGGGGGCCCATGGCTACACCTTC.

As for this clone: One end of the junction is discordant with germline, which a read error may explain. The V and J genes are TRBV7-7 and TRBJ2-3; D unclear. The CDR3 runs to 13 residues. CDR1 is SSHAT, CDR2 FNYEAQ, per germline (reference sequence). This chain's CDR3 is CASSLTITDTQYF. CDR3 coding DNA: TGTGCTAGCAGCTTAACTATCACAGATACGCAGTATTTT.

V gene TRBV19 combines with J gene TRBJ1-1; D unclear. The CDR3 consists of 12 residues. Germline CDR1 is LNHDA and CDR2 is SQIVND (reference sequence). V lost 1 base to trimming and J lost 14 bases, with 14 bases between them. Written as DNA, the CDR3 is TGTGCCAGTAGTATAGTCGCGGGTTTCGCCTTCTTT. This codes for CASSIVAGFAFF. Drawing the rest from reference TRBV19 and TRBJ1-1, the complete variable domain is DGGITQSPKYLFRKEGQNVTLSCEQNLNHDAMYWYRQDPGQGLRLIYYSQIVNDFQKGDIAEGYSVSREKKESFPLTVTSAQKNPTAFYLCASSIVAGFAFFGQGTRLTVV.

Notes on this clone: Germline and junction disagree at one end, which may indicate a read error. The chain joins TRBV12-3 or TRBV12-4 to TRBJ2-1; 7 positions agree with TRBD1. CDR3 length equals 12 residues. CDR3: CASSLPGQVLIF. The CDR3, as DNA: TGTGCCAGCAGCCTCCCAGGACAGGTTTTAATCTTC.

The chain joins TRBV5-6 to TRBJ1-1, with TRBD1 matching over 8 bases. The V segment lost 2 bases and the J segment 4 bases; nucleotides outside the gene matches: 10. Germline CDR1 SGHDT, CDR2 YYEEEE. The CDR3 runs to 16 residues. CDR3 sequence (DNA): TGTGCCAGCAGCTTAGGACAGGGTACGTATAGCACTGAAGCTTTCTTT. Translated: CASSLGQGTYSTEAFF.

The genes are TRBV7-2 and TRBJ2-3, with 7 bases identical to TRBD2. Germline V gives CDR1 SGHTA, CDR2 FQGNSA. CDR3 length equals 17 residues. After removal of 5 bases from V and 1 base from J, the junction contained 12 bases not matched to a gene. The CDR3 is CASSKRALAVGTDTQYF. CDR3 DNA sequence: TGTGCCAGCAGCAAGCGGGCGCTAGCGGTTGGCACAGATACGCAGTATTTT.

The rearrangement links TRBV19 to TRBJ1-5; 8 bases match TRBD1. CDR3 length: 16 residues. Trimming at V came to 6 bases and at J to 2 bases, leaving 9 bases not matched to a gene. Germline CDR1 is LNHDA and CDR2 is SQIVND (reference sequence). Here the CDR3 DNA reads TGTGCCAGTAGACCTTCAGGGGGCTTTGGCAATCAGCCCCAGCATTTT. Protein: CASRPSGGFGNQPQHF.

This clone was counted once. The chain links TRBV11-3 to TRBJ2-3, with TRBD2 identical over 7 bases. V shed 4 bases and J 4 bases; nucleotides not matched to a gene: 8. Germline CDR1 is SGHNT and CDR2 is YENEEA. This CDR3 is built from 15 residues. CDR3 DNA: TGTGCCAGCAGCTCATCGGGACTAAGGGCAGATACGCAGTATTTT. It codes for CASSSSGLRADTQYF.

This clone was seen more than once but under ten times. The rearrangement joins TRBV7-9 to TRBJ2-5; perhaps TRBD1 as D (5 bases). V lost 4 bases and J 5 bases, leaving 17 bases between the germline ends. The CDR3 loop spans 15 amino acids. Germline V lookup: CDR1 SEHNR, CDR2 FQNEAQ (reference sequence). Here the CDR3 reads CASSSSAGAGETQYF. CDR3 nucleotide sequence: TGTGCCAGCAGCTCTTCAGCAGGAGCAGGGGAGACCCAGTACTTC.